These 10 T cell receptor beta chains were sequenced from one sample in a study of blood T cell repertoires in COVID-19. Produced via immunoSEQ multiplex PCR; TCRdb's table is partial and in-frame only. The data hold about 180,000 clones, with 65% to 90% observed a single time. Sequencing was performed on peripheral blood. These receptors were taken from a man aged 45-60 years with active or convalescent COVID-19.

The rearrangement uses TRBV2 and TRBJ2-3; D ambiguous. V was cut by 4 bases and J by 0 bases, with 14 bases left in between. The germline gives CDR1 SNHLY, CDR2 FYNNEI. The length of the CDR3 is 16 residues. The CDR3 DNA reads TGTGCCAGCAGTGGAAGAGCGTTGGCTAGCACAGATACGCAGTATTTT. It specifies CASSGRALASTDTQYF.

The chain joins TRBV11-2 to TRBJ1-1, with D maybe TRBD1 (6 bases). Germline V gene lookup returns CDR1 SGHAT and CDR2 FQNNGV. This CDR3 contains 15 residues. V shed 0 bases and J shed 3 bases, with 11 bases lying between them. CDR3 bases: TGTGCCAGCAGCTTAGATCTAGGACAGTACACTGAAGCTTTCTTT. Its protein is CASSLDLGQYTEAFF.

The count of this clone is one. The chain combines TRBV19 with TRBJ2-7, with D perhaps matching TRBD1 (5 bases). The V gene lost 5 bases and the J gene lost 2 bases, with 13 bases spanning the gap. Germline CDR1 is LNHDA and CDR2 is SQIVND (reference sequence). This CDR3 region has 14 residues. CDR3 sequence reads: CASSQYKDTYEQYF. The CDR3 nucleotides are TGTGCCAGTAGTCAATACAAGGACACCTACGAGCAGTACTTC.

The chain links TRBV4-2 to TRBJ2-1, with 9 positions matching TRBD2. The CDR3 extends over 17 amino acids. Trimming at V came to 0 bases and at J to 4 bases, leaving 7 bases not matched to a gene. CDR1 LGHNA and CDR2 YNFKEQ come from the germline V gene. CDR3 residues: CASSQEARAGGYNEQFF. Written as DNA, the CDR3 is TGTGCCAGCAGCCAAGAAGCGAGAGCGGGAGGATACAATGAGCAGTTCTTC.

The V call is TRBV7-7, the J call TRBJ1-6; D gene ambiguous. This CDR3 region has 13 residues. Germline loops: CDR1 SSHAT, CDR2 FNYEAQ (reference sequence). Trimming removed 5 bases from V and 7 bases from J, with 9 bases in between. The CDR3 nucleotides read TGTGCCAGCAGCCGAATACAGAATTCACCCCTCCACTTT. Translated: CASSRIQNSPLHF.

This chain connects TRBV7-2 to TRBJ2-7; D remains ambiguous. V lost 3 bases and J lost 2, with 17 bases in between. This CDR3 has 16 residues. The germline CDR1 and CDR2 sequences are SGHTA and FQGNSA. CDR3 in amino acids: CASSLIYSVPTYEQYF. The CDR3 nucleotides are TGTGCCAGCAGCTTGATCTACAGTGTCCCAACCTACGAGCAGTACTTC.

This chain uses TRBV7-3 with TRBJ1-1, with TRBD1 matching over 9 bases. In germline, CDR1 is SGHTA, CDR2 FQGTGA. V lost 4 bases to trimming and J lost 6 bases; unmatched junction nucleotides: 6. This CDR3 spans 14 amino acids. In DNA, the CDR3 is TGTGCCAGCAGCTCCCCGGGACAGGGTTCTGAAGCTTTCTTT. Protein sequence: CASSSPGQGSEAFF.

The genes are TRBV11-2 and TRBJ1-5, with TRBD1 as a possible D gene (6 bases). Trimming took off 4 bases at V and 7 bases at J, with 11 bases between the two ends. Germline loops: CDR1 SGHAT, CDR2 FQNNGV. This CDR3 contains 13 residues. The CDR3 is CASSWGRQQPQHF. The CDR3 nucleotides read TGTGCCAGCAGCTGGGGGCGCCAGCAGCCCCAGCATTTT.

V gene TRBV3-1 (or the pseudogene TRBV3-2) combines with J gene TRBJ1-1; D ambiguous. V lost 1 base and J lost 8, with 5 bases in between. Germline values: CDR1 LGHDT, CDR2 YNNKEL (reference sequence). This CDR3 spans 11 amino acids. In nucleotides, the CDR3 is TGTGCCAGCAGCCAAGGGGAGGAAGCTTTCTTT. Translation gives CASSQGEEAFF.

This sequence joins TRBV10-3 and TRBJ2-6; 8 nucleotides agree with TRBD1. Germline V gene sequence: CDR1 ENHRY, CDR2 SYGVKD. V dropped 11 bases and J dropped 2; count of bases not matched to a gene: 11. This CDR3 region has 16 residues. CDR3 loop: CAAGTGGIPGANVLTF. CDR3 nucleotide sequence: TGTGCCGCCGGGACAGGCGGAATCCCTGGGGCCAACGTCCTGACTTTC.